The entry below describes one T cell receptor (beta chain). The target antigen is unknown. The PCR contained 60 Vbeta and 13 Jbeta primers. Repertoires were generated with immunoSEQ multiplex PCR, while TCRdb's copy carries only in-frame clones and drops some. The repertoire consists of about 160,000 clones, with 65% to 85% occurring once and the leading ten covering 5.5% to 7.5%. The data originate from a study of cytomegalovirus exposure and HLA in healthy donors. Study-level results: An analysis was carried out at a later point. It showed that HLA-associated TCR beta chains were more clonally expanded than equally common non-associated chains. The authors judged a highly shared variant cluster likely a sequencing artifact. Earlier findings revealed that most TCR beta V segments proved productive either about 87% or about 30% of the time.

The V segment lost 10 bases and the J segment 6 bases; nucleotides outside the gene matches: 14. The CDR3 runs 15 residues. The germline CDR1 and CDR2 sequences are ENHRY and SYGVKD. The receptor was derived from a woman aged 40 to 50 in good health and CMV-seropositive. Sequencing was carried out using PBMCs. V usage is TRBV10-3 and J usage is TRBJ1-3, with TRBD1 identical over 8 bases. The CDR3 DNA reads TGTGCCACGAAGGGACTATCAGGGGGCGAAAACACCATATATTTT. Protein product: CATKGLSGGENTIYF.